These 21 T cell receptor beta chains were all obtained from the same sample, sequenced in a study of tumor-infiltrating lymphocytes in oesophageal squamous cell carcinoma. TCRdb re-called the PCR reads through MiXCR, storing one row per CDR3 protein. The repertoire includes some 25,000 distinct CDR3 sequences, 35% to 45% of them detected once, and around a quarter sits in the top ten. Input material: esophageal tumor tissue. The receptors come from a male donor with esophageal squamous cell carcinoma.

This clonotype has a handful of counts. The rearrangement joins TRBV7-2 to TRBJ2-7; TRBD2 is a possible D gene (5 bases). This CDR3 is 11 amino acids long. Germline loops: CDR1 SGHTA, CDR2 FQGNSA. V dropped 3 bases and J dropped 7 bases, with 7 bases sitting between them. The CDR3 reads CASSLDLEQYF. The CDR3 DNA is TGTGCCAGCAGCTTGGACTTAGAGCAGTACTTC.

As for this clonotype: This is likely a read error, given that the CDR3 carries no conserved phenylalanine or tryptophan at its end. The limits of the CDR3 on the DNA are not certain, so only TCRdb's listed CDR3 is given. The genes are TRBV6-1 and TRBJ2-7; whether TRBD1, the table's D call, matches the DNA was not checked. From its first to its last residue, the CDR3 has 16 amino acids. Germline CDR1 and CDR2: MNHNS and SASEGT. The CDR3: CASRPGTENSPLHFGN.

Many counts were recorded for this clonotype. This chain uses TRBV6-1 with TRBJ1-1; 8 nucleotides agree with TRBD1. V shed 4 bases and J 0 bases; nucleotides not matched to a gene: 4. Germline V gives CDR1 MNHNS, CDR2 SASEGT. This CDR3 spans 15 amino acids. As DNA, the CDR3 is TGTGCCAGCAGTGGACAGGGGAGAATGAACACTGAAGCTTTCTTT. This translates into CASSGQGRMNTEAFF.

V is TRBV19 and J is TRBJ2-7, with TRBD1 matching 7 bases. In germline, CDR1 is LNHDA, CDR2 SQIVND (reference sequence). V was clipped by 4 bases and J by 1 base; unmatched bases: 4. The CDR3 length is 14 residues. CDR3 region: CASSTGTVSYEQYF. CDR3 DNA: TGTGCCAGTAGTACCGGGACAGTTTCCTACGAGCAGTACTTC.

A remark on this clonotype: A read error may produce the germline difference seen at one junction end. This chain uses TRBV7-2 with TRBJ2-7; 9 bases match TRBD1. Germline V gives CDR1 SGHTA, CDR2 FQGNSA. This CDR3 contains 13 residues. Here the CDR3 reads CASSRDRDGEQHF. CDR3 nucleotide sequence: TGTGCCAGCAGCCGGGACAGGGACGGTGAGCAGCACTTC.

This clonotype was recorded many times. This rearrangement joins TRBV6-6 to TRBJ1-1; D gene uncertain. Per the germline V gene, CDR1 is MNHNY and CDR2 is SVGAGI (reference sequence). This CDR3 spans 13 amino acids. Trimming pared 2 bases from V and 3 bases from J, leaving 7 bases between. This chain's CDR3 is CASSYDRDTEAFF. CDR3 DNA: TGTGCCAGCAGTTACGACCGCGACACTGAAGCTTTCTTT.

There are a few counts of this clonotype. This chain connects TRBV11-2 to TRBJ1-1, with D maybe TRBD1 (5 bases). Germline V CDR1 and CDR2: SGHAT, FQNNGV. The V gene lost 1 base and the J gene lost 5 bases, with 14 bases spanning the gap. This CDR3 contains 15 residues. CDR3 region: CASSLVLGVGTEAFF. The CDR3 region has the DNA TGTGCCAGCAGCTTAGTTCTGGGGGTTGGTACTGAAGCTTTCTTT.

Comments on this clonotype: The missing conserved phenylalanine or tryptophan at the end of this CDR3 makes a read error likely. Because the CDR3's place on the DNA is in doubt, the DNA is left out and the CDR3 is given as listed by TCRdb. J is TRBJ2-6 and V is TRBV7-3; the D call in the table, TRBD1, was not verified against the DNA. Germline V lookup: CDR1 SGHTA, CDR2 FQGTGA. A total of 8 residues make up the CDR3, ends included. This CDR3 is CASSPSGQ.

V usage is TRBV7-3 and J usage is TRBJ2-1; tentatively, D is TRBD2 (7 bases). The V end lost 1 base, the J end lost 5 bases, and 12 bases lay between the germline ends. Germline CDR1 is SGHTA and CDR2 is FQGTGA. CDR3 length: 15 amino acids. CDR3 protein: CASSLSRGANNEQFF. The DNA of the CDR3 is TGTGCCAGCAGCTTAAGTCGGGGGGCCAACAATGAGCAGTTCTTC.

The J gene is TRBJ2-5, the V gene TRBV7-6; D may be TRBD1 or TRBD2 (6 bases each). Trimming removed 3 bases from V and 0 bases from J, with 14 bases in between. The CDR3 totals 16 residues. In germline, CDR1 is SGHVS, CDR2 FNYEAQ. Here the CDR3 reads CASSFDGGRDQETQYF. CDR3 sequence (DNA): TGTGCCAGCAGCTTTGACGGGGGCCGTGACCAAGAGACCCAGTACTTC.

The chain links TRBV28 to TRBJ1-5; a weak D match, TRBD1 (6 bases). CDR3 length equals 15 residues. Germline V gene data show CDR1 as MDHEN and CDR2 as SYDVKM. Between the trimmed V and J ends, which lost 7 bases and 2 bases, there was a span of 15 bases. As DNA, the CDR3 is TGTGCCAGCATCTGGGGAGGGGGAGGCAATCAGCCCCAGCATTTT. Its translation is CASIWGGGGNQPQHF. The whole variable domain, remainder taken from reference TRBV28 and TRBJ1-5, is DVKVTQSSRYLVKRTGEKVFLECVQDMDHENMFWYRQDPGLGLRLIYFSYDVKMKEKGDIPEGYSVSREKKERFSLILESASTNQTSMYLCASIWGGGGNQPQHFGDGTRLSIL.

Points on this clonotype: With a much larger clone just one base away, this may be a read error. The gene calls are TRBV11-2 and TRBJ2-5, with 12 nucleotides matching TRBD2. The CDR3 length is 17 residues. The germline gives CDR1 SGHAT, CDR2 FQNNGV. V dropped 5 bases and J dropped 11; count of bases not matched to a gene: 18. The CDR3 is CASSPGLAGPSYNEQYF. In DNA form, the CDR3 reads TGTGCCAGCAGCCCGGGACTAGCGGGCCCCTCCTACAATGAGCAGTACTTC.

V usage is TRBV7-6 and J usage is TRBJ2-2; D remains ambiguous. Per germline, CDR1 SGHVS and CDR2 FNYEAQ. The CDR3 extends over 13 amino acids. Deletions cut 4 bases from V and 5 bases from J, with 8 bases between. Written as DNA, the CDR3 is TGTGCCAGCAGCTCAATGGTGACCGGGGAGCTGTTTTTT. Translated, it gives CASSSMVTGELFF.

In this sample, this clonotype turned up many times. The conserved phenylalanine or tryptophan is not found at the CDR3 terminus, so this likely reflects a read error. The DNA is left out, because the CDR3 cannot be placed on it with certainty; the CDR3 is given as TCRdb lists it. J is TRBJ2-7 and V is TRBV6-1; the D call of TRBD1 is as the table states it, not checked on the DNA. Germline V gene sequence: CDR1 MNHNS, CDR2 SASEGT. 16 amino acids form the CDR3, both terminal residues included. CDR3 amino acids: CASSYGGAVGGYTFGS.

The V gene is TRBV7-3, the J gene TRBJ2-7, with 7 nucleotides matching TRBD1. Near its end, the DNA agrees better with TRBJ2-1, so the J call may be wrong. In germline, CDR1 is SGHTA, CDR2 FQGTGA. The CDR3 loop spans 13 amino acids. CDR3 residues: CASSHTRGSEQFF. Written as DNA, the CDR3 is TGTGCCAGCAGCCACACCAGGGGGAGTGAGCAGTTCTTC.

As to this clonotype: Here the CDR3 omits its conserved ending phenylalanine or tryptophan, so a read error is the likely source. The DNA is left out, because the CDR3 cannot be placed on it with certainty; the CDR3 is given as TCRdb lists it. The chain combines TRBV7-3 with TRBJ1-4. The V gene's germline CDR1 is SGHTA and CDR2 FQGTGA. The CDR3 length is 17 residues, termini included. The chain's CDR3 is CASSSAHSSYNEQFFGP.

Concerning this clonotype itself: Here the CDR3 omits its conserved ending phenylalanine or tryptophan, so a read error is the likely source. The limits of the CDR3 on the DNA are not certain, so only TCRdb's listed CDR3 is given. The gene calls are TRBV7-3 and TRBJ2-3; the tabulated D call, TRBD1, remains unverified against the DNA. From its first to its last residue, the CDR3 has 13 amino acids. Germline V gives CDR1 SGHTA, CDR2 FQGTGA. The CDR3 protein is CAGQQENEQFFGP.

The J gene is TRBJ2-5, the V gene TRBV18; perhaps TRBD1 as D (6 bases). Germline V lookup: CDR1 KGHSH, CDR2 LQKENI. Trimming took off 1 base at V and 1 base at J, with 13 bases between the two ends. There are 16 residues in the CDR3. The CDR3 reads CASSPLGRGPQETQYF. CDR3 in DNA: TGTGCCAGCTCACCACTTGGCAGGGGACCCCAAGAGACCCAGTACTTC.

This sequence joins TRBV24-1 and TRBJ2-1, with 8 bases fitting TRBD1. Germline V gene sequence: CDR1 KGHDR, CDR2 SFDVKD. Trimming removed 4 bases from V and 3 bases from J; junction bases left unmatched: 10. CDR3 length: 17 residues. The CDR3 nucleotides are TGTGCCACCAGTGACCCCCGGACAGGGACAGTCTACAATGAGCAGTTCTTC. The encoded protein is CATSDPRTGTVYNEQFF.

This clonotype is medium-sized within its sample. Written as DNA, the CDR3 is TGTGCCAGCAGCTCCACTAGCGGGAGGGCCCGTGCAGATACGCAGTATTTT. It is translated as CASSSTSGRARADTQYF. The chain couples TRBV7-2 to TRBJ2-3; 13 nucleotides line up with TRBD2. Germline-derived CDR1 and CDR2 are SGHTA and FQGNSA. The junction had 8 bases not matched to a gene; V was cut back by 4 bases and J by 4 bases. The CDR3 sequence is 17 residues long.

A few counts support this clonotype. The rearrangement uses TRBV19 and TRBJ2-3, with 12 positions matching TRBD2. Unmatched junction bases numbered 2, after V lost 6 bases and J lost 1 base. The germline gives CDR1 LNHDA, CDR2 SQIVND (reference sequence). The CDR3 contains 15 residues. CDR3 DNA sequence: TGTGCCAGTAGAAGACTAGCGGGAGGCACAGATACGCAGTATTTT. It is translated as CASRRLAGGTDTQYF. Full variable domain (remainder filled in from reference TRBV19 and TRBJ2-3): DGGITQSPKYLFRKEGQNVTLSCEQNLNHDAMYWYRQDPGQGLRLIYYSQIVNDFQKGDIAEGYSVSREKKESFPLTVTSAQKNPTAFYLCASRRLAGGTDTQYFGPGTRLTVL.